The 24 T cell receptor beta chains presented below share a single source sample, sequenced in a study of T-cell memory formation after mild COVID-19. One entry per CDR3 protein results from TCRdb running MiXCR on the 5' RACE reads. Here the sample spans 500,000 to 550,000 distinct CDR3 sequences, 20% being singletons. Sequenced material: PBMCs or a T cell subset sorted from them (not recorded which). Source of these receptors: an adult woman who had mild COVID-19 (a few samples of this study predate the infection). Cell type and time point are not known.

This clonotype was detected only a few times. This chain connects TRBV25-1 to TRBJ2-7; 7 positions agree with TRBD1. The CDR3 consists of 16 residues. The ends lost 1 base at V and 2 bases at J; junction bases unmatched: 8. Germline CDR1 and CDR2: MGHDK and SYGVNS. The CDR3 DNA reads as TGTGCCAGCAGTGAATCCCCCGGGCAGGGGGCCTACGAGCAGTACTTC. Protein product: CASSESPGQGAYEQYF.

This clonotype has at least ten counts. V usage is TRBV19 and J usage is TRBJ1-5; D not certain. Germline CDR1 reads LNHDA; CDR2 reads SQIVND (reference sequence). Trimming took 0 bases from V and 13 from J, leaving 13 bases between them. This CDR3 has 13 amino acids. This chain's CDR3 is CASSIEARGSQHF. The CDR3 DNA reads TGTGCCAGTAGTATAGAGGCTCGAGGGTCGCAGCATTTT.

The chain links TRBV27 to TRBJ2-7; the D gene is possibly TRBD1 (6 bases). The germline V gene encodes CDR1 MNHEY and CDR2 SMNVEV (reference sequence). The V gene lost 3 bases and the J gene lost 6 bases, with 12 bases spanning the gap. There are 13 residues in the CDR3. CDR3 amino acids: CASSLSGVGEQYF. In DNA, the CDR3 is TGTGCCAGCAGTTTGTCAGGGGTGGGCGAGCAGTACTTC.

This clonotype was recorded a few times. This sequence joins TRBV20-1 and TRBJ1-2; no clear D. Deletions cut 3 bases from V and 7 bases from J, with 18 bases between. This CDR3 is built from 14 residues. Germline V gene lookup returns CDR1 DFQATT and CDR2 SNEGSKA (reference sequence). This chain's CDR3 is CSARVLGGYAGYTF. As DNA, the CDR3 is TGCAGTGCTAGGGTCCTCGGCGGGTACGCTGGCTACACCTTC.

V usage is TRBV29-1 and J usage is TRBJ2-7; 9 positions match TRBD1. Per germline, CDR1 SQVTM and CDR2 ANQGSEA. V shed 3 bases, J shed 4 bases, and the junction held 7 bases outside the gene matches. This CDR3 spans 14 amino acids. CDR3 coding DNA: TGCAGCGTTGAGTATGGACAGGGGAATTACGAGCAGTACTTC. This codes for CSVEYGQGNYEQYF.

The CDR3 nucleotides are TGTGCCAGCAGCTTAAACAGGGGATTCGAAGAGCAGTACTTC. The encoded protein is CASSLNRGFEEQYF. The chain is built from TRBV7-9 and TRBJ2-7; 7 bases are shared with TRBD1. Trimming took 2 bases from V and 7 from J; bases not matched to a gene: 8. CDR3 length equals 14 residues. Germline CDR1 and CDR2: SEHNR and FQNEAQ (reference sequence).

This rearrangement joins TRBV18 to TRBJ1-2; possibly TRBD1 for D (6 bases). CDR1 and CDR2 from the germline V gene are KGHSH and LQKENI. This CDR3 is built from 12 residues. Trimming stripped 2 bases from V and 10 bases from J, with 11 bases between. Written as DNA, the CDR3 is TGTGCCAGCTCACCAGGGGGCTCTACCTACACCTTC. Protein: CASSPGGSTYTF.

This clonotype showed up just a few times. This chain uses TRBV6-5 with TRBJ1-2; D remains unclear. There are 14 residues in the CDR3. Germline lookup yields CDR1 MNHEY and CDR2 SVGAGI. Trimming pared 2 bases from V and 2 bases from J, leaving 9 bases between. The CDR3 DNA reads TGTGCCAGCAGTTACGTCGGGGAAAACTATGGCTACACCTTC. It encodes CASSYVGENYGYTF.

This sequence joins TRBV5-1 and TRBJ2-2, with 14 bases aligning to TRBD2. Germline-derived CDR1 and CDR2 are SGHRS and YFSETQ. Unmatched junction bases numbered 3, after V lost 2 bases and J lost 0 bases. CDR3 length equals 18 residues. The CDR3 spells CASSFGTSGGANTGELFF. In DNA form, the CDR3 reads TGCGCCAGCAGCTTCGGGACTAGCGGGGGCGCGAACACCGGGGAGCTGTTTTTT.

The genes are TRBV27 and TRBJ1-1; a weak D match, TRBD1 (6 bases). V lost 3 bases to trimming and J lost 5 bases, with 13 bases between them. This CDR3 comprises 14 residues. CDR1 and CDR2 (germline): MNHEY, SMNVEV (reference sequence). The CDR3 reads CASSLSGARTEAFF. The CDR3 DNA reads as TGTGCCAGCAGTTTGTCGGGGGCGCGGACTGAAGCTTTCTTT.

This clonotype was counted many times. The chain uses TRBV2 and TRBJ2-7; possibly TRBD1 or TRBD2 for D (5 bases each). The CDR3 has 16 residues. Trimming left V 7 bases short and J 2 bases short, with 21 bases between. Germline loops: CDR1 SNHLY, CDR2 FYNNEI. CDR3 bases: TGTGCCAGCAAACAACCGGGACCTGACGGCGCCTACGAGCAGTACTTC. This codes for CASKQPGPDGAYEQYF.

This clonotype was counted a few times. This chain links TRBV6-1 with TRBJ2-1; 12 bases line up with TRBD2. This CDR3 is built from 16 residues. CDR1 and CDR2 (germline): MNHNS, SASEGT. V was clipped by 5 bases and J by 0 bases; unmatched bases: 2. The CDR3 coding sequence is TGTGCCAGCAGTAGACTAGCGGGAGACTCCTACAATGAGCAGTTCTTC. Amino acids: CASSRLAGDSYNEQFF.

The chain recombines TRBV7-2 with TRBJ1-2, with a possible D match to TRBD1 (5 bases). V lost 8 bases to trimming and J lost 2 bases, with 21 bases between them. Germline V gene sequence: CDR1 SGHTA, CDR2 FQGNSA. The CDR3 sequence is 16 residues long. The CDR3 reads CASQPGGVYANYGYTF. The CDR3 coding sequence is TGTGCCAGCCAACCCGGAGGGGTTTATGCAAACTATGGCTACACCTTC.

This clonotype turned up a few times. The V and J genes are TRBV4-1 and TRBJ1-5, with 11 bases identical to TRBD1. Germline trimming cut 1 base from V and 4 bases from J; bases unmatched to any gene: 12. Germline CDR1 MGHRA, CDR2 YSYEKL. The CDR3 consists of 19 residues. CDR3 nucleotides: TGCGCCAGCAGCCAAGGAGTCTTGGGACAGGGGGAACGAAATCAGCCCCAGCATTTT. It codes for CASSQGVLGQGERNQPQHF.

This chain uses TRBV24-1 with TRBJ1-1; no reliable D call. Germline CDR1 and CDR2: KGHDR and SFDVKD. V was cut by 0 bases and J by 6 bases, with 7 bases left in between. CDR3 size: 13 residues. The CDR3 protein is CATSDLEGAEAFF. In DNA form, the CDR3 reads TGTGCCACCAGTGATTTGGAGGGTGCTGAAGCTTTCTTT.

The chain combines TRBV6-5 with TRBJ1-5; D uncertain. This CDR3 is built from 15 residues. V lost 11 bases to trimming and J lost 1 base, with 18 bases between them. Germline V gives CDR1 MNHEY, CDR2 SVGAGI. CDR3 nucleotide sequence: TGTGCCGGAAAACAACACCGAACCAGCAATCAGCCCCAGCATTTT. This encodes CAGKQHRTSNQPQHF.

The chain is built from TRBV6-6 and TRBJ2-5; D is ambiguous. The CDR3 spans 14 residues. V lost 0 bases, J lost 14 bases, and 19 bases lay in between. Germline V gene data show CDR1 as MNHNY and CDR2 as SVGAGI (reference sequence). The CDR3 DNA sequence: TGTGCCAGCAGTTACTCGCTCTCTGCGACACCCCTTTACTTC. This encodes CASSYSLSATPLYF.

A few counts support this clonotype. V gene TRBV5-6 combines with J gene TRBJ1-5, with D perhaps matching TRBD1 (5 bases). The CDR3 has 15 residues. The V end lost 4 bases, the J end lost 1 base, and 12 bases lay between the germline ends. Germline V CDR1 and CDR2: SGHDT, YYEEEE. Here the CDR3 reads CASSRGRGSNQPQHF. CDR3 nucleotide sequence: TGTGCCAGCAGCCGCGGGAGGGGCAGCAATCAGCCCCAGCATTTT.

This chain connects TRBV2 to TRBJ2-6, with D possibly being TRBD1 (5 bases). In germline, CDR1 is SNHLY, CDR2 FYNNEI. The CDR3 covers 15 residues. V was cut by 1 base and J by 2 bases, with 6 bases left in between. The CDR3 loop is CASSEVRAGANVLTF. The CDR3 DNA is TGTGCCAGCAGTGAAGTCAGGGCTGGGGCCAACGTCCTGACTTTC.

V is TRBV5-1 and J is TRBJ2-5, with D tentatively TRBD2 (6 bases). The CDR3 length is 15 residues. From germline, CDR1 is SGHRS and CDR2 YFSETQ. Trimming took 0 bases from V and 1 from J, leaving 10 bases between them. The CDR3 loop reads CASSLARGLQETQYF. The CDR3 region has the DNA TGCGCCAGCAGCTTGGCTCGGGGACTCCAAGAGACCCAGTACTTC.

In its sample, this clonotype was seen many times. The chain uses TRBV9 and TRBJ2-1; tentative D call: TRBD2 (5 bases). The V end was cut by 0 bases, the J end by 9 bases, with 13 bases between. The CDR3 totals 14 residues. Germline V lookup: CDR1 SGDLS, CDR2 YYNGEE. The CDR3 sequence is CASSVDPEGGEQFF. In DNA form, the CDR3 reads TGTGCCAGCAGCGTAGACCCCGAGGGCGGTGAGCAGTTCTTC.

The chain is built from TRBV4-3 and TRBJ2-1; D is perhaps TRBD2 (5 bases). This CDR3 has 17 amino acids. Germline V lookup: CDR1 LGHNA, CDR2 YSLEER. V was cut by 0 bases and J by 0 bases, with 12 bases left in between. The CDR3: CASSQDIGGGSYNEQFF. CDR3 nucleotides: TGCGCCAGCAGCCAAGATATTGGCGGAGGCTCCTACAATGAGCAGTTCTTC.

The genes are TRBV12-3 or TRBV12-4 and TRBJ1-1; 8 nucleotides align to TRBD1. The CDR3 is 14 amino acids. The trim removed 7 bases at V and 5 bases at J, leaving 9 bases unmatched. In DNA, the CDR3 is TGTGCCAGCAAAGCGGACAGGGTGGGAACTGAAGCTTTCTTT. It encodes CASKADRVGTEAFF.

This chain links TRBV27 with TRBJ1-6; 8 bases match TRBD1. V trimming: 5 bases; J trimming: 3 bases; junction bases outside the gene matches: 9. This CDR3 has 17 residues. Germline assignment: CDR1 MNHEY and CDR2 SMNVEV (reference sequence). CDR3 amino acids: CASSLDRGGDYNSPLHF. As DNA, the CDR3 is TGTGCCAGCAGTCTAGACAGGGGTGGGGACTATAATTCACCCCTCCACTTT.